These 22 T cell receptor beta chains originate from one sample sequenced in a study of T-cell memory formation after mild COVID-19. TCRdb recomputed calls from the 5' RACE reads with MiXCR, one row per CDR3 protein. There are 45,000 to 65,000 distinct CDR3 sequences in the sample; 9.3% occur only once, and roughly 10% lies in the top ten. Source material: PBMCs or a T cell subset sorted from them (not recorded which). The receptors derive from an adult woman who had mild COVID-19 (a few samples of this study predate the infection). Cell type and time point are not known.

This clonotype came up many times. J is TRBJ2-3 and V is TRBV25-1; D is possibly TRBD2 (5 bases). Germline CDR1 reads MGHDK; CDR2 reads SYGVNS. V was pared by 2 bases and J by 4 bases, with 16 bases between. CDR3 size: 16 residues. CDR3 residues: CASSERRGKVPDTQYF. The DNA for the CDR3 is TGTGCCAGCAGTGAACGACGGGGTAAGGTGCCAGATACGCAGTATTTT.

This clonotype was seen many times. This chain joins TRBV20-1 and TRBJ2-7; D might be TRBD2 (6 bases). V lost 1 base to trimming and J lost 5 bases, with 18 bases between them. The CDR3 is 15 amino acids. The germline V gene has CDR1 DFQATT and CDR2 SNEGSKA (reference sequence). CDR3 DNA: TGCAGTGCTAGAGCCCTCGGGAGCAGTAAGAACGAGCAGTACTTC. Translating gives CSARALGSSKNEQYF.

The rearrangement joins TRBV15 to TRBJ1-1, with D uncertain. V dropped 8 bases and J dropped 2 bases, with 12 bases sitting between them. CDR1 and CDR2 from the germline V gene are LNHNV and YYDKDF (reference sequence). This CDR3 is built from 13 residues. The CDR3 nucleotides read TGTGCCACCGGGTCTGGGGTAAACACTGAAGCTTTCTTT. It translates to CATGSGVNTEAFF.

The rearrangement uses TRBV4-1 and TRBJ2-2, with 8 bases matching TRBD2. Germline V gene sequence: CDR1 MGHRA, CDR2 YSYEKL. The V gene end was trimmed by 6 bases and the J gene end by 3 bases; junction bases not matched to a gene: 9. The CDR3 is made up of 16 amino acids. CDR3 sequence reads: CASSQRRGADTGELFF. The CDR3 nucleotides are TGCGCCAGCAGTCAACGGCGGGGGGCCGACACCGGGGAGCTGTTTTTT.

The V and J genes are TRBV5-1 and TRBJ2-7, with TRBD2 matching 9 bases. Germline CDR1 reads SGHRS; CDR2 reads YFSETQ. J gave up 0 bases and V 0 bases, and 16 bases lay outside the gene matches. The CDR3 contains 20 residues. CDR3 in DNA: TGCGCCAGCAGCTTGGGATGGGGGTGGCAGCGGGAGGTCGGCTCCTACGAGCAGTACTTC. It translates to CASSLGWGWQREVGSYEQYF.

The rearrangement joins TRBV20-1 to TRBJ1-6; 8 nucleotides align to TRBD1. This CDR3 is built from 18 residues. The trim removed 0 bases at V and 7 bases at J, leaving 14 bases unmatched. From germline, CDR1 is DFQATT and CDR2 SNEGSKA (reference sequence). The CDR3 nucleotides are TGCAGTGCTAGAGATTCGGTATTGTCCCCAGGGGGCAATTCACCCCTCCACTTT. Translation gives CSARDSVLSPGGNSPLHF.

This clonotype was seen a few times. CDR3 DNA sequence: TGTGCCTGGAGTGTAATGACTAGCGTGGCCTACGAGCAGTACTTC. This encodes CAWSVMTSVAYEQYF. The chain has TRBV30 and TRBJ2-7; 8 positions match TRBD2. CDR1 GTSNPN and CDR2 SVGIG come from the germline V gene (reference sequence). CDR3 length: 15 amino acids. V lost 0 bases to trimming and J lost 2 bases; unmatched junction nucleotides: 6.

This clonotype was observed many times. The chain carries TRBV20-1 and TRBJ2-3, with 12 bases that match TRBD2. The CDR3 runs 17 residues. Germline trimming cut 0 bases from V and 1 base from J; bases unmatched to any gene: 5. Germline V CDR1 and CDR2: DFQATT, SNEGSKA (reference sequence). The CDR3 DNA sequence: TGCAGTGCTAGAGATTTCCGACTAGCGGGGGGCACAGATACGCAGTATTTT. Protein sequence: CSARDFRLAGGTDTQYF.

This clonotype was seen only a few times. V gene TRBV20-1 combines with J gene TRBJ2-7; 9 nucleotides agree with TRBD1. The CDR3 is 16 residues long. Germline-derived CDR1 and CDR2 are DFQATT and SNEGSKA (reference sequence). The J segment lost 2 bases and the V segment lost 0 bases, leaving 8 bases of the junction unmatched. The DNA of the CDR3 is TGCAGTGCTAGAGAGAAGCCGGGACAGGGTCCCTACGAGCAGTACTTC. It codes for CSAREKPGQGPYEQYF.

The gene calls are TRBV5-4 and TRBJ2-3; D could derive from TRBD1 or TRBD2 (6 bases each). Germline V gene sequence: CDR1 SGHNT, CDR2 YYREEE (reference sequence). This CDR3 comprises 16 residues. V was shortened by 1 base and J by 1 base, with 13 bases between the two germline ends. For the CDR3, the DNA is TGTGCCAGCAGCTTGATCGGGGGCCAAGGCACAGATACGCAGTATTTT. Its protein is CASSLIGGQGTDTQYF.

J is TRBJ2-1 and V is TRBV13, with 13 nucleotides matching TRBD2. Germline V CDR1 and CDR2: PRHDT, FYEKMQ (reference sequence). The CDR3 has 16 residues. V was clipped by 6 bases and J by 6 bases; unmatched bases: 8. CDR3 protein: CASRPRTSGSVNEQFF. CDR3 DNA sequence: TGTGCCAGCAGACCCAGGACTAGCGGGAGTGTCAATGAGCAGTTCTTC.

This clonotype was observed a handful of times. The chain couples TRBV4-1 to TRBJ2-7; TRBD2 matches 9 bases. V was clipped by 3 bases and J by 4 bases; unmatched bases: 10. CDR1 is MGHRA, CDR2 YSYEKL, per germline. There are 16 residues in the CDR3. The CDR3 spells CASSQFALAGPYEQYF. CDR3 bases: TGCGCCAGCAGCCAGTTCGCGCTAGCGGGACCTTACGAGCAGTACTTC.

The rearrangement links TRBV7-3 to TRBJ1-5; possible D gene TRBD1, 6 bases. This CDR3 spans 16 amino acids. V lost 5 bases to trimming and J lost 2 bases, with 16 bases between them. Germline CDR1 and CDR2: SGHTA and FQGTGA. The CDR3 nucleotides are TGTGCCAGCAGCCCCCCCCGACAGGCGTGCAATCAGCCCCAGCATTTT. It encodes CASSPPRQACNQPQHF.

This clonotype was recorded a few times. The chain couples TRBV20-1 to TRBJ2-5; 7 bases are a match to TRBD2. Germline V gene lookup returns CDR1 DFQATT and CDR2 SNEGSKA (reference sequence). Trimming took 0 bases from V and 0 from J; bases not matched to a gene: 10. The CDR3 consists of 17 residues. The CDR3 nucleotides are TGCAGTGCTAGAGATAGGAAGACTAGCAGGTACCAAGAGACCCAGTACTTC. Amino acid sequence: CSARDRKTSRYQETQYF.

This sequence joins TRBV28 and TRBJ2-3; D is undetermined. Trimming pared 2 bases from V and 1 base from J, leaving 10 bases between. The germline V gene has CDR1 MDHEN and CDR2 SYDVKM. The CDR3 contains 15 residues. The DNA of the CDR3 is TGTGCCAGCAGTTTAGACCGTCTCCGCACAGATACGCAGTATTTT. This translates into CASSLDRLRTDTQYF.

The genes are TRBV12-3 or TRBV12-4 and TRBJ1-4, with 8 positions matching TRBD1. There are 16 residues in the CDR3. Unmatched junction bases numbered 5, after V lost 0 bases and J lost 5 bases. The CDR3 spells CASSLAHRGVNEKLFF. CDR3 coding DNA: TGTGCCAGCAGTTTAGCGCACAGGGGGGTGAATGAAAAACTGTTTTTT.

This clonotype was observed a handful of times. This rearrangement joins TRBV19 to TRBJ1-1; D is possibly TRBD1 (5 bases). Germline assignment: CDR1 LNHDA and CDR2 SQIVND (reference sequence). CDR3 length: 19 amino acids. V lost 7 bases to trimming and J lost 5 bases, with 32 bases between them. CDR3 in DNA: TGTGCCAGTAAAACACGACTTGAAGCGGGGGTTGGAGTTCGGACTGAAGCTTTCTTT. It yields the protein CASKTRLEAGVGVRTEAFF.

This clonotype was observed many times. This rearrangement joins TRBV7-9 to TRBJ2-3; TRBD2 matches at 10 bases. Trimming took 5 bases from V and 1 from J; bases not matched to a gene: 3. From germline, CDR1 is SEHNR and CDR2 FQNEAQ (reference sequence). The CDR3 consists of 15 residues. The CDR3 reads CASSVGTSGTDTQYF. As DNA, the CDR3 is TGTGCCAGCAGCGTCGGGACTAGCGGCACAGATACGCAGTATTTT.

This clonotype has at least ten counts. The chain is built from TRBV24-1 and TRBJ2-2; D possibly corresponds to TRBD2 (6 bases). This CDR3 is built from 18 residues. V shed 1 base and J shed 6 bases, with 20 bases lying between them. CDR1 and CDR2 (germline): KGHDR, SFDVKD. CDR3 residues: CATSDLGAGGKFAGELFF. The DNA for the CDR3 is TGTGCCACCAGTGATTTAGGAGCCGGAGGGAAATTCGCCGGGGAGCTGTTTTTT.

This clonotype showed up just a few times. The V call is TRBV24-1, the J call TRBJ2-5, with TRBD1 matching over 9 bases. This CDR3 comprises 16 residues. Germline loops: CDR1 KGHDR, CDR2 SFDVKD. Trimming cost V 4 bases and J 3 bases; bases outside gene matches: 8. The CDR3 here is CATSDPGQGSEETQYF. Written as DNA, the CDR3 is TGTGCCACCAGTGACCCCGGACAGGGGAGCGAAGAGACCCAGTACTTC.

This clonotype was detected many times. CDR3 region: CASSQDIGPSGSVGNEQFF. In DNA, the CDR3 is TGTGCCAGCAGCCAAGATATCGGCCCCAGCGGGAGTGTGGGCAATGAGCAGTTCTTC. The chain combines TRBV3-1 with TRBJ2-1; 8 bases line up with TRBD2. With 0 bases clipped from V and 6 bases from J, the junction kept 16 bases outside the gene matches. Germline values: CDR1 LGHDT, CDR2 YNNKEL (reference sequence). The CDR3 runs 19 residues.

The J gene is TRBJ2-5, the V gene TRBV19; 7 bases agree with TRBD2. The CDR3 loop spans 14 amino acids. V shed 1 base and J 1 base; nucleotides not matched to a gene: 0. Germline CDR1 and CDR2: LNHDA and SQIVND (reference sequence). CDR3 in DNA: TGTGCCAGTAGTATAGGGGGGGGCCAAGAGACCCAGTACTTC. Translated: CASSIGGGQETQYF.